These T cell receptor beta chains were read from a single sample in a study of lymphopenia after photon versus proton radiotherapy. Data came from immunoSEQ multiplex PCR; TCRdb stores just in-frame clones and leaves some out. Of about 12,000 clones listed, about 89% were seen once; the top ten hold 2.5% to 4%. Specimen: peripheral blood, collected from a patient treated with proton-based radiotherapy. These receptors all come from a man aged 60-69 years with pancreatic cancer. CDR3s include the opening cysteine and the closing phenylalanine or tryptophan. The D gene is left open where the match is weak. Some rows have no size entry. The others give once, few or many, or a class for an expanded clone.

>TRBV11-2|-|TRBD1|TRBJ1-2
CASSQNRQGRYYGYTF
TGTGCCAGCAGCCAAAACCGACAGGGCCGGTACTATGGCTACACCTTC
>TRBV27|few|-|TRBJ2-1
CASPRGESYNEQFF
TGTGCCAGCCCTAGGGGGGAATCGTACAATGAGCAGTTCTTC
>TRBV5-4|-|-|TRBJ1-2
CASSSKTGPRAYGYTF
TGTGCCAGCAGCTCAAAAACCGGGCCCCGGGCCTATGGCTACACCTTC
>TRBV7-6|-|-|TRBJ2-7
CASSSQTGYEQYF
TGTGCCAGCAGCTCCCAAACAGGCTACGAGCAGTACTTC
>TRBV6-6|-|-|TRBJ1-1
CASSYSGAPRGEAFF
TGTGCCAGCAGTTACTCTGGCGCCCCGAGGGGTGAAGCTTTCTTT
>TRBV6-1|-|-|TRBJ2-2
CAATVYTGELFF
TGTGCCGCTACGGTTTACACCGGGGAGCTGTTTTTT
>TRBV7-9|-|-|TRBJ2-5
CASSLLSGLSQETQYF
TGTGCCAGCAGCTTACTTAGCGGACTGAGCCAAGAGACCCAGTACTTC
>TRBV6-4|-|-|TRBJ2-2
CASSPRLNTGELFF
TGTGCCAGCAGTCCGAGATTAAACACCGGGGAGCTGTTTTTT
>TRBV11-2|-|-|TRBJ2-4
CASSLDLQGSNIQYF
TGTGCCAGCAGCTTAGATTTACAAGGTTCAAACATTCAGTACTTC
>TRBV21-1|-|-|TRBJ2-1
CASRRGSSYNEQFF
TGTGCCAGCAGAAGAGGGAGCTCCTACAATGAGCAGTTCTTC
>TRBV19|-|-|TRBJ2-6
CASKDSGANVLTF
TGTGCCAGTAAGGATTCTGGGGCCAACGTCCTGACTTTC
>TRBV19|-|TRBD2|TRBJ2-7
CASSITGGSPSEQYF
TGTGCCAGTAGTATAACGGGAGGAAGCCCATCCGAGCAGTACTTC
>TRBV7-2|-|TRBD1|TRBJ1-4
CASSPGQGTTNEKLFF
TGTGCCAGCAGCCCGGGACAGGGGACAACTAATGAAAAACTGTTTTTT
>TRBV25-1|-|-|TRBJ2-4
CASSYTGNIQYF
TGTGCCAGCAGCTATACAGGGAACATTCAGTACTTC
>TRBV4-2|-|-|TRBJ2-6
CASGPEEATGANVLTF
TGTGCCAGCGGGCCCGAGGAGGCAACTGGGGCCAACGTCCTGACTTTC
>TRBV5-5|-|TRBD1|TRBJ1-2
CASSLLGRGEYGYTF
TGTGCCAGCAGCCTCCTTGGCAGGGGGGAATATGGCTACACCTTC
>TRBV27|-|-|TRBJ1-6
CASSFAQGVYNSPLHF
TGTGCCAGCAGTTTCGCACAGGGAGTCTATAATTCACCCCTCCACTTT
>TRBV18|few|-|TRBJ2-5
CASSPGTGNEETQYF
TGTGCCAGCTCACCCGGGACGGGAAATGAAGAGACCCAGTACTTC
>TRBV29-1|-|-|TRBJ2-1
CSAGPGGSSYNEQFF
TGCAGCGCTGGTCCAGGGGGGAGCTCCTACAATGAGCAGTTCTTC
>TRBV19|-|-|TRBJ2-1
CASSWGTSYNEQFF
TGTGCCAGTAGTTGGGGGACTTCCTACAATGAGCAGTTCTTC
>TRBV28|-|TRBD1|TRBJ2-7
CASQGQTYEQYF
TGTGCCAGTCAGGGACAGACCTACGAGCAGTACTTC
>TRBV15|-|-|TRBJ1-5
CATSRGFRGRKGYSNQPQHF
TGTGCCACCAGCAGAGGCTTCAGGGGCCGAAAAGGATATAGCAATCAGCCCCAGCATTTT
>TRBV28|-|TRBD1|TRBJ1-5
CASSLLQGVNQPQHF
TGTGCCAGCAGTTTATTGCAGGGGGTGAATCAGCCCCAGCATTTT
>TRBV2|-|-|TRBJ2-1
CASSETASQSEQFF
TGTGCCAGCAGTGAAACGGCTAGCCAATCTGAGCAGTTCTTC
>TRBV6-1|-|-|TRBJ1-6
CASTRSAGINSPLHF
TGTGCCAGCACCCGGTCGGCAGGGATTAATTCACCCCTCCACTTT
>TRBV6-5|-|-|TRBJ1-5
CASSYSGQGNQPQHF
TGTGCCAGCAGTTACTCGGGGCAGGGCAATCAGCCCCAGCATTTT
>TRBV27|-|-|TRBJ2-5
CAGQGWWQYF
TGTGCCGGCCAGGGTTGGTGGCAGTACTTC
>TRBV6-1|-|TRBD1|TRBJ2-7
CASSRDRGGEQYF
TGTGCCAGCAGTCGGGACAGGGGCGGCGAGCAGTACTTC
>TRBV5-1|once|TRBD2|TRBJ2-5
CASAPTSGFQETQYF
TGCGCCAGCGCGCCGACTAGCGGTTTTCAAGAGACCCAGTACTTC
>TRBV7-9|-|TRBD2|TRBJ2-1
CASSELAGGYNEQFF
TGTGCCAGCAGCGAGCTAGCGGGGGGTTACAATGAGCAGTTCTTC
>TRBV4-1|few|-|TRBJ1-5
CASSQWTTNQPQHF
TGCGCCAGCAGCCAGTGGACAACTAATCAGCCCCAGCATTTT
>TRBV6-6|-|-|TRBJ1-2
CASSYSETYGYTF
TGTGCCAGCAGTTACTCGGAGACCTATGGCTACACCTTC
>TRBV2|-|-|TRBJ1-2
CASRRADGYTF
TGTGCCAGCAGACGGGCTGATGGCTACACCTTC
>TRBV19|once|-|TRBJ2-7
CASSTGFFRVGSYEQYF
TGTGCCAGTTCCACCGGGTTCTTCAGGGTGGGCTCCTACGAGCAGTACTTC
>TRBV7-9|-|-|TRBJ2-7
CASSLETRVLDEQYF
TGTGCCAGCAGCTTGGAAACCCGGGTCTTAGACGAGCAGTACTTC